The clone carrying this TCR beta chain was seen only once. The sample comes from a study of CD8 T cells in Susac syndrome. The authors reverse transcribed 0.5 to 1 ug RNA with random hexamers. Amplification of TCR beta CDR3 was carried out by immunoSEQ multiplex PCR, which covered 54 Vbeta and 13 Jbeta segments. TCRdb reanalysed the immunoSEQ multiplex PCR reads using MiXCR and keeps one entry per CDR3 protein. The table lists 150,000 to 200,000 distinct CDR3 sequences, just under 95% of them singletons, with about 0.1% in the top ten. The specimen was CD4+ T cells from PBMCs. The sequence came from a human donor in good health.

CDR3 sequence: CASTGDRGAKNIQYF. The DNA of the CDR3 is TGTGCCAGCACCGGAGATAGAGGAGCCAAAAACATTCAGTACTTC. The rearrangement joins TRBV28 to TRBJ2-4; D is unresolved. The germline V gene has CDR1 MDHEN and CDR2 SYDVKM. This CDR3 has 15 amino acids. Trimming stripped 7 bases from V and 0 bases from J, with 13 bases between.